This T cell receptor beta chain originates from a study of cytomegalovirus exposure and HLA in healthy donors. Study-level results: According to the study, roughly 160 TCR beta chains were cytomegalovirus-associated. Most TCR sequences proved rare, with some public TCRs found in many donors.

To note about this clone: Its antigen is not identified.

The J segment lost 4 bases and the V segment lost 8 bases, leaving 7 bases of the junction unmatched. The CDR3 spans 13 residues. Germline V lookup: CDR1 LNHDA, CDR2 SQIVND (reference sequence). Method: immunoSEQ multiplex PCR; TCRdb's copy keeps in-frame clones and lacks some. The table shows 150,000 to 200,000 clones, with roughly 90% occurring only once. This clonotype originated in a young woman in good health and CMV-seronegative. The rearrangement links TRBV19 to TRBJ1-1, with 7 bases aligning to TRBD1. What was sequenced was PBMCs. The CDR3 coding sequence is TGTGCCAGTGAAACAGGGGTTGGCACTGAAGCTTTCTTT. Residues: CASETGVGTEAFF.